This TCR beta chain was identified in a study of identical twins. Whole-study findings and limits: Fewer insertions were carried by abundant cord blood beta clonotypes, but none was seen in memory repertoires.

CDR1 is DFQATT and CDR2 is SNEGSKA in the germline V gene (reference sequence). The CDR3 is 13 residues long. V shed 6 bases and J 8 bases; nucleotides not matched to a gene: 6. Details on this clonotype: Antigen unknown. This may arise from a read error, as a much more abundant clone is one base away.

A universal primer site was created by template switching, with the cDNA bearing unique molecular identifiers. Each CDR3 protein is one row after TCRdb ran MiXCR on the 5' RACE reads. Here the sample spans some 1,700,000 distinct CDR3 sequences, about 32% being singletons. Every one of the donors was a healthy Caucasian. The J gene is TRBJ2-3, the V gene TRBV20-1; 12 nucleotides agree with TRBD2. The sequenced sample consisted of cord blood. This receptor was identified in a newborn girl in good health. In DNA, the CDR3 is TGCAGTGCCGCTAGCGGGAGGGCAGGTACGCAGTATTTT. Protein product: CSAASGRAGTQYF.